Following are 30 T cell receptor beta chains from one sample sequenced in a study of beta chain features in type 1 diabetes. Every bit of the isolated RNA underwent reverse transcription, so sequencing read expressed TCRB transcripts. The protocol was immunoSEQ multiplex PCR, while the TCRdb copy is restricted to in-frame clones and leaves out a portion. The sample has under 900,000 clones; 15% to 20% are singletons. Sequencing was done on a sample of naive CD4+ T cells from blood. The receptors were gathered from a woman between 18 and 29 years old in good health.

The gene calls are TRBV28 and TRBJ1-5; D call uncertain. The germline V gene has CDR1 MDHEN and CDR2 SYDVKM. The CDR3 is made up of 16 amino acids. V dropped 6 bases and J dropped 1 base, with 16 bases sitting between them. In DNA form, the CDR3 reads TGTGCCAGCAGCCCCGTGATTTCGGGGAGCAATCAGCCCCAGCATTTT. Translating it yields CASSPVISGSNQPQHF. The variable domain in full, with the rest retrieved from reference TRBV28 and TRBJ1-5, is DVKVTQSSRYLVKRTGEKVFLECVQDMDHENMFWYRQDPGLGLRLIYFSYDVKMKEKGDIPEGYSVSREKKERFSLILESASTNQTSMYLCASSPVISGSNQPQHFGDGTRLSIL.

This clone was seen only a few times. The rearrangement joins TRBV25-1 to TRBJ2-3; 9 nucleotides match TRBD1. V lost 8 bases to trimming and J lost 4 bases; unmatched junction nucleotides: 7. The CDR3 is 14 amino acids. Germline CDR1 MGHDK, CDR2 SYGVNS. The CDR3 reads CASAGTGSPDTQYF. DNA of the CDR3: TGTGCCAGCGCCGGGACAGGGAGCCCAGATACGCAGTATTTT.

This clone was seen a handful of times. The rearrangement uses TRBV6-5 and TRBJ2-3; D possibly corresponds to TRBD2 (5 bases). Germline V gene sequence: CDR1 MNHEY, CDR2 SVGAGI. CDR3 length: 14 residues. V dropped 6 bases and J dropped 6 bases, with 16 bases sitting between them. The chain's CDR3 is CASSPTTRVDTQYF. CDR3 in DNA: TGTGCCAGCAGCCCTACTACTAGGGTCGATACGCAGTATTTT.

This clone appeared a few times. The V and J genes are TRBV18 and TRBJ2-2, with D maybe TRBD2 (5 bases). Germline V gene data show CDR1 as KGHSH and CDR2 as LQKENI. CDR3 length: 16 residues. V lost 2 bases and J 6 bases, leaving 16 bases between the germline ends. The CDR3 spells CASSPTYSDYAGELFF. The DNA for the CDR3 is TGTGCCAGCTCACCAACCTACTCCGACTACGCCGGGGAGCTGTTTTTT.

This clone was recorded at least ten times. The chain is built from TRBV15 and TRBJ1-5; D perhaps matches TRBD1 (6 bases). Germline CDR1 is LNHNV and CDR2 is YYDKDF (reference sequence). V shed 8 bases and J shed 6 bases, with 23 bases lying between them. The CDR3 spans 16 residues. The CDR3 DNA sequence: TGTGCCACCCCTCATCGGGGGGGGGCTCCCGCTCAGCCCCAGCATTTT. This encodes CATPHRGGAPAQPQHF.

A few counts support this clone. V and J are TRBV10-3 and TRBJ2-7; D gene ambiguous. Germline CDR1 ENHRY, CDR2 SYGVKD. There are 12 residues in the CDR3. Trimming took 3 bases from V and 9 from J, leaving 12 bases between them. Written as DNA, the CDR3 is TGTGCCATCAGTGACGAAGGTGAGAGGCAGTACTTC. Its protein is CAISDEGERQYF.

The CDR3 spells CASSRTLSSYNEQFF. Here the CDR3 DNA reads TGTGCCAGTAGTCGAACACTGAGCTCCTACAATGAGCAGTTCTTC. The V and J genes are TRBV19 and TRBJ2-1; D gene uncertain. CDR1 and CDR2 from the germline V gene are LNHDA and SQIVND (reference sequence). The CDR3 extends over 15 amino acids. Trimming took off 5 bases at V and 0 bases at J, with 11 bases between the two ends.

This clone came up once. This rearrangement joins TRBV10-2 to TRBJ2-3; D is ambiguous. There are 15 residues in the CDR3. Germline V lookup: CDR1 WSHSY, CDR2 SAAADI. Trimming left V 9 bases short and J 0 bases short, with 16 bases between. This chain's CDR3 is CASLDGEISTDTQYF. The DNA of the CDR3 is TGCGCCAGTTTAGATGGGGAAATCAGCACAGATACGCAGTATTTT.

V gene TRBV9 combines with J gene TRBJ2-2; TRBD2 might be the D (5 bases). With 3 bases removed from V and 5 bases from J, the gap between germline ends came to 20 bases. Germline V lookup: CDR1 SGDLS, CDR2 YYNGEE. This CDR3 is built from 17 residues. In nucleotides, the CDR3 is TGTGCCAGCAGCGCCCGGGGTAAGGGAAGTGTTACCGGGGAGCTGTTTTTT. Protein: CASSARGKGSVTGELFF.

This CDR3 is CSVVRSLQETQYF. The CDR3 nucleotides are TGCAGCGTTGTACGGAGCCTCCAAGAGACCCAGTACTTC. The chain has TRBV29-1 and TRBJ2-5; no definite D call. Germline-derived CDR1 and CDR2 are SQVTM and ANQGSEA. The CDR3 consists of 13 residues. V dropped 4 bases and J dropped 1 base, with 10 bases sitting between them.

The sample holds a few counts of this clone. This chain links TRBV18 with TRBJ1-2; 7 nucleotides agree with TRBD1. Germline CDR1 and CDR2: KGHSH and LQKENI. The CDR3 totals 12 residues. Unmatched junction bases numbered 4, after V lost 7 bases and J lost 5 bases. In nucleotides, the CDR3 is TGTGCCAGCTACGGGACAGAGTATGGCTACACCTTC. Amino acids: CASYGTEYGYTF.

This clone appeared a few times. The V and J genes are TRBV6-6 and TRBJ1-4; unclear D gene. The V gene's germline CDR1 is MNHNY and CDR2 SVGAGI (reference sequence). The V and J ends lost 2 bases and 5 bases respectively, with 9 bases between them. CDR3 length equals 14 residues. This CDR3 reads CASSYRTDNEKLFF. The CDR3 nucleotides read TGTGCCAGCAGTTACCGAACAGACAATGAAAAACTGTTTTTT.

J is TRBJ2-3 and V is TRBV11-2; 11 nucleotides match TRBD2. With V trimmed by 5 bases and J by 0 bases, 7 bases remained unmatched. Germline values: CDR1 SGHAT, CDR2 FQNNGV. This CDR3 has 17 residues. DNA for the CDR3: TGTGCCAGCAGCAAACTAGCGGGGGCCCCTAGCACAGATACGCAGTATTTT. Amino acids: CASSKLAGAPSTDTQYF. The variable domain in full, with the rest retrieved from reference TRBV11-2 and TRBJ2-3, is EAGVAQSPRYKIIEKRQSVAFWCNPISGHATLYWYQQILGQGPKLLIQFQNNGVVDDSQLPKDRFSAERLKGVDSTLKIQPAKLEDSAVYLCASSKLAGAPSTDTQYFGPGTRLTVL.

The chain is built from TRBV11-1 and TRBJ1-1, with D unresolved. Trimming stripped 3 bases from V and 1 base from J, with 6 bases between. Germline V gives CDR1 SGHAT, CDR2 FQDESV (reference sequence). The CDR3 is 13 residues long. CDR3 sequence reads: CASSFSGNTEAFF. CDR3 DNA: TGTGCCAGCAGCTTCTCTGGGAACACTGAAGCTTTCTTT.

This clone has just a few counts. The genes are TRBV7-2 and TRBJ2-7; D uncertain. Looked up from germline, CDR1 is SGHTA and CDR2 is FQGNSA. The V end was cut by 4 bases, the J end by 0 bases, with 10 bases between. The CDR3 loop spans 14 amino acids. The CDR3 coding sequence is TGTGCCAGCAGCTGGGCCCGAGACTCCTACGAGCAGTACTTC. It encodes CASSWARDSYEQYF.

This clone appeared a few times. The chain recombines TRBV28 with TRBJ1-2, with D uncertain. Deletions cut 6 bases from V and 0 bases from J, with 5 bases between. Germline loops: CDR1 MDHEN, CDR2 SYDVKM. The CDR3 consists of 12 residues. In DNA, the CDR3 is TGTGCCAGCAGCACATCTAACTATGGCTACACCTTC. This encodes CASSTSNYGYTF.

This clone was counted between two and nine times. V and J are TRBV18 and TRBJ1-2, with TRBD1 identical over 8 bases. J was trimmed by 6 bases and V by 3 bases; bases with no gene match: 9. CDR1 is KGHSH and CDR2 is LQKENI in the germline V gene. CDR3 length equals 15 residues. The chain's CDR3 is CASSPTGTGLDGYTF. CDR3 nucleotide sequence: TGTGCCAGCTCACCCACTGGGACAGGTCTGGATGGCTACACCTTC. The whole variable domain, remainder taken from reference TRBV18 and TRBJ1-2, is NAGVMQNPRHLVRRRGQEARLRCSPMKGHSHVYWYRQLPEEGLKFMVYLQKENIIDESGMPKERFSAEFPKEGPSILRIQQVVRGDSAAYFCASSPTGTGLDGYTFGSGTRLTVV.

The J gene is TRBJ2-3, the V gene TRBV25-1, with 12 bases fitting TRBD2. With 4 bases clipped from V and 3 bases from J, the junction kept 5 bases outside the gene matches. This CDR3 comprises 16 residues. Germline assignment: CDR1 MGHDK and CDR2 SYGVNS. CDR3 in DNA: TGTGCCAGCAGTGCTTTGACTAGCGGGAGTACAGATACGCAGTATTTT. Translating gives CASSALTSGSTDTQYF.

The genes are TRBV5-1 and TRBJ2-2; 10 nucleotides line up with TRBD2. This CDR3 is 16 amino acids long. Germline V gene sequence: CDR1 SGHRS, CDR2 YFSETQ. V was clipped by 5 bases and J by 6 bases; unmatched bases: 10. The DNA for the CDR3 is TGCGCCAGCAGACCTAGCGGGAGCCAAAACGCCGGGGAGCTGTTTTTT. The encoded protein is CASRPSGSQNAGELFF.

This clone was counted a few times. V usage is TRBV2 and J usage is TRBJ1-4; D may be TRBD1 (5 bases). The V end was cut by 1 base, the J end by 8 bases, with 17 bases between. This CDR3 comprises 16 residues. The germline V gene has CDR1 SNHLY and CDR2 FYNNEI. The CDR3 sequence: CASSEGARTGWEKLFF. CDR3 bases: TGTGCCAGCAGTGAAGGGGCTCGTACAGGTTGGGAAAAACTGTTTTTT.

This clone occurred a few times. The J gene is TRBJ1-1, the V gene TRBV20-1; 8 bases align to TRBD1. Germline V gene lookup returns CDR1 DFQATT and CDR2 SNEGSKA (reference sequence). With 6 bases clipped from V and 8 bases from J, the junction kept 5 bases outside the gene matches. The CDR3 contains 11 residues. Here the CDR3 reads CSAKWTGEAFF. CDR3 in DNA: TGCAGTGCCAAATGGACAGGGGAAGCTTTCTTT.

This clone was seen only a few times. This chain connects TRBV4-3 to TRBJ1-5; 7 bases are shared with TRBD1. There are 16 residues in the CDR3. The germline V gene has CDR1 LGHNA and CDR2 YSLEER. V lost 1 base and J lost 3; bases outside the gene matches: 6. CDR3 region: CASSQAHRGINQPQHF. The CDR3 region has the DNA TGCGCCAGCAGCCAAGCGCACAGGGGAATCAATCAGCCCCAGCATTTT.

The rearrangement joins TRBV5-6 to TRBJ1-1; 9 bases are shared with TRBD1. The length of the CDR3 is 16 residues. The V and J ends lost 1 base and 2 bases, in that order; junction bases with no gene match: 6. Germline loops: CDR1 SGHDT, CDR2 YYEEEE. The CDR3 loop reads CASSLTGQGANTEAFF. CDR3 bases: TGTGCCAGCAGCTTGACGGGACAGGGAGCAAACACTGAAGCTTTCTTT.

The V gene is TRBV28, the J gene TRBJ2-7; a weak D match, TRBD2 (6 bases). This CDR3 comprises 14 residues. Trimming pared 4 bases from V and 2 bases from J, leaving 12 bases between. The germline V gene encodes CDR1 MDHEN and CDR2 SYDVKM. The CDR3 DNA is TGTGCCAGCAGTTCCCCAACTAGCCCCTACGAGCAGTACTTC. It translates to CASSSPTSPYEQYF.

This clone was seen more than once but under ten times. The chain couples TRBV25-1 to TRBJ1-1; a weak D match, TRBD1 (5 bases). This CDR3 is built from 13 residues. The germline V gene encodes CDR1 MGHDK and CDR2 SYGVNS. The germline V and J ends were trimmed by 6 bases and 1 base, with 9 bases remaining between them. The CDR3 DNA reads as TGTGCCAGCAGACTCCAGGGGAACACTGAAGCTTTCTTT. Amino acid sequence: CASRLQGNTEAFF.

This sequence joins TRBV6-5 and TRBJ2-7; TRBD1 agrees at 7 bases. This CDR3 is 14 amino acids long. The junction had 8 bases not matched to a gene; V was cut back by 6 bases and J by 3 bases. In germline, CDR1 is MNHEY, CDR2 SVGAGI. The CDR3 DNA reads TGTGCCAGCAGGAAGAGGACAGGCGGCTACGAGCAGTACTTC. Translation: CASRKRTGGYEQYF.

The CDR3 nucleotides read TGTGCCAGCAGTCTCGGGCGGAATGAGCAGTTCTTC. It translates to CASSLGRNEQFF. The chain links TRBV6-6 to TRBJ2-1; no firm D call. The CDR3 sequence is 12 residues long. V lost 5 bases to trimming and J lost 7 bases, with 9 bases between them. The germline V gene has CDR1 MNHNY and CDR2 SVGAGI (reference sequence).

This clone came up once. Other nucleotide sequences in the sample specify the same CDR3. The chain has TRBV6-5 and TRBJ1-5; the D is unclear. The CDR3 sequence is 15 residues long. Germline lookup yields CDR1 MNHEY and CDR2 SVGAGI. Trimming shortened V by 0 bases and J by 2 bases, and 8 bases separated the two germline ends. CDR3 sequence reads: CASSYSSGGNQPQHF. The CDR3 DNA reads TGTGCCAGCAGTTACTCGAGTGGGGGCAATCAGCCCCAGCATTTT.

Only a few counts were recorded for this clone. V usage is TRBV7-9 and J usage is TRBJ1-4; no definite D call. Trimming took 1 base from V and 7 from J, leaving 10 bases between them. From germline, CDR1 is SEHNR and CDR2 FQNEAQ (reference sequence). This CDR3 contains 14 residues. In DNA, the CDR3 is TGTGCCAGCAGCTTAGGAGGGCTTGGTGAAAAACTGTTTTTT. Protein: CASSLGGLGEKLFF.

This chain uses TRBV6-5 with TRBJ2-7; D perhaps matches TRBD1 (6 bases). The CDR3 covers 13 residues. The V gene lost 6 bases and the J gene lost 5 bases, with 14 bases spanning the gap. Germline loops: CDR1 MNHEY, CDR2 SVGAGI. The CDR3 reads CASSWRQADEQYF. The CDR3 DNA sequence: TGTGCCAGCAGCTGGAGACAGGCCGACGAGCAGTACTTC.